The rows below give T cell receptor beta chains drawn from one sample of a study of identical twins. In TCRdb, the 5' RACE reads were re-called with MiXCR into one record per CDR3 protein. The table lists about 660,000 distinct CDR3 sequences, more than 6.5% of them singletons. This sample also appeared in a second study, on yellow fever vaccine responses in identical twins.

Sequences were obtained from PBMCs. These receptor sequences come from a woman aged 18-29 years in good health. Both conserved end residues are part of each CDR3. Fields, in order: clone size, D gene, V gene, J gene, CDR3 protein, CDR3 DNA. The D gene is left open where the match is weak. Not every row has a clone size; where given, it reads once, few, many or a size class.

>few|NA|TRBV4-2|TRBJ2-7
CASSQERSLEYEQYF
TGTGCCAGCAGCCAAGAACGCTCTCTGGAATACGAGCAGTACTTC
>many|NA|TRBV29-1|TRBJ1-2
CSVEGLNYGYTF
TGCAGCGTTGAAGGGCTGAACTATGGCTACACCTTC
>NA|NA|TRBV20-1|TRBJ1-1
CSAREIKGGTEAFF
TGCAGTGCTAGAGAGATAAAGGGGGGCACTGAAGCTTTCTTT
>few|NA|TRBV6-1|TRBJ2-7
CASSESRGEQYF
TGTGCCAGCAGTGAATCGAGGGGCGAGCAGTACTTC
>NA|TRBD2|TRBV20-1|TRBJ2-5
CSARIPGLAGKGTQYF
TGCAGTGCCAGGATACCTGGACTAGCGGGGAAGGGGACCCAGTACTTC
>NA|NA|TRBV5-1|TRBJ1-4
CASSPFQLRGKEKLFF
TGCGCCAGCAGCCCGTTCCAACTTAGGGGGAAGGAAAAACTGTTTTTT
>few|NA|TRBV6-2/TRBV6-3|TRBJ1-5
CASTWGDSNQPQHF
TGTGCCAGCACCTGGGGGGATAGCAATCAGCCCCAGCATTTT
>few|TRBD1|TRBV28|TRBJ2-5
CASVGGGQGETQYF
TGTGCCAGCGTGGGGGGAGGACAGGGAGAGACCCAGTACTTC
>NA|TRBD2|TRBV27|TRBJ2-5
CASSSQPGLAGVGETQYF
TGTGCCAGCAGTTCCCAACCAGGACTAGCGGGAGTAGGGGAGACCCAGTACTTC
>few|NA|TRBV7-2|TRBJ2-1
CASSLAGAEVPSYNEQFF
TGTGCCAGCAGCTTAGCTGGAGCGGAGGTCCCTTCCTACAATGAGCAGTTCTTC
>NA|TRBD1|TRBV6-6|TRBJ2-7
CASKDRSSYEQYF
TGTGCCAGCAAGGACAGGAGCTCCTACGAGCAGTACTTC
>many|NA|TRBV5-1|TRBJ2-3
CASSLAGRGPDTQYF
TGCGCCAGCAGCTTGGCCGGTCGGGGGCCAGATACGCAGTATTTT
>few|TRBD1|TRBV11-2|TRBJ2-5
CASTLEQGAWETQYF
TGTGCCAGCACCTTAGAACAGGGGGCTTGGGAGACCCAGTACTTC
>few|NA|TRBV7-9|TRBJ2-2
CASSILEVGELFF
TGTGCCAGCAGCATCCTTGAGGTCGGGGAGCTGTTTTTT
>few|TRBD1|TRBV7-9|TRBJ1-3
CASSQQGATGNTIYF
TGTGCCAGCAGCCAACAGGGGGCCACTGGAAACACCATATATTTT
>few|NA|TRBV7-9|TRBJ2-1
CASSWGSGDNEQFF
TGTGCCAGCAGCTGGGGATCAGGGGACAATGAGCAGTTCTTC
>few|NA|TRBV6-1|TRBJ1-6
CASSDRGPYNSPLHF
TGTGCCAGCAGTGACCGGGGGCCCTATAATTCACCCCTCCACTTT
>NA|TRBD2|TRBV20-1|TRBJ2-5
CSASPGGPETQYF
TGCAGTGCTAGTCCGGGAGGGCCGGAGACCCAGTACTTC
>many|NA|TRBV7-3|TRBJ1-1
CASSRKGNTEAFF
TGTGCCAGCAGCCGAAAGGGGAACACTGAAGCTTTCTTT
>few|NA|TRBV20-1|TRBJ2-3
CSAPGGRGTDTQYF
TGCAGTGCCCCTGGGGGACGGGGCACAGATACGCAGTATTTT
>NA|TRBD1|TRBV6-5|TRBJ1-5
CASSNTGVGNQPQHF
TGTGCCAGCAGTAACACAGGGGTGGGCAATCAGCCCCAGCATTTT
>NA|NA|TRBV2|TRBJ2-7
CASRDHTYEQYF
TGTGCCAGCAGAGACCACACCTACGAGCAGTACTTC
>few|TRBD2|TRBV6-5|TRBJ2-3
CASSNLGLAGGHTQYF
TGTGCCAGCAGTAACCTGGGACTAGCGGGAGGCCATACGCAGTATTTT
>few|TRBD2|TRBV11-2|TRBJ2-2
CASSLGRLAGTGELFF
TGTGCCAGCAGCTTAGGACGACTAGCGGGAACCGGGGAGCTGTTTTTT
>NA|TRBD2|TRBV10-3|TRBJ2-6
CAISGEGSGANVLTF
TGTGCCATCAGTGGGGAGGGATCTGGGGCCAACGTCCTGACTTTC
>NA|NA|TRBV5-1|TRBJ2-7
CASSQMVGDTYEQYF
TGCGCCAGCAGCCAGATGGTGGGAGATACCTACGAGCAGTACTTC
>NA|NA|TRBV9|TRBJ2-1
CASSVSRSSPMQFF
TGTGCCAGCAGCGTATCCCGTTCTAGTCCGATGCAGTTCTTC
>few|NA|TRBV5-1|TRBJ2-7
CASSLGPWDEQYF
TGCGCCAGCAGCTTGGGGCCGTGGGACGAGCAGTACTTC
>NA|NA|TRBV10-3|TRBJ2-2
CAIPGAGPLNTGELFF
TGTGCCATCCCTGGGGCGGGCCCCTTGAACACCGGGGAGCTGTTTTTT
>NA|NA|TRBV27|TRBJ1-2
CASTNFVGNYGYTF
TGTGCCAGCACGAATTTTGTTGGGAACTATGGCTACACCTTC
>many|NA|TRBV7-2|TRBJ1-5
CASSLQDNQPQHF
TGTGCCAGCAGCTTACAAGACAATCAGCCCCAGCATTTT
>many|NA|TRBV6-5|TRBJ1-1
CASSYQKQPSNTEAFF
TGTGCCAGCAGTTATCAGAAACAGCCGAGTAACACTGAAGCTTTCTTT
>few|TRBD2|TRBV9|TRBJ2-3
CASSRLSLAGKDADTQYF
TGTGCCAGCAGCCGTTTGTCTCTAGCGGGGAAGGACGCAGATACGCAGTATTTT
>few|TRBD1|TRBV11-2|TRBJ2-7
CASSRTGNIFYYEQYF
TGTGCCAGCAGCCGGACAGGGAACATCTTTTACTACGAGCAGTACTTC
>few|NA|TRBV6-6|TRBJ2-7
CASGGSYEQYF
TGTGCCAGCGGAGGAAGCTACGAGCAGTACTTC
>few|NA|TRBV29-1|TRBJ2-7
CSVERVRGGEQYF
TGCAGCGTTGAACGGGTCAGGGGTGGCGAGCAGTACTTC